This paragraph covers one TCR beta chain sequence. Its target is unknown. Produced via immunoSEQ multiplex PCR; TCRdb's table is partial and in-frame only. The data contain some 60,000 clones, about 80% of them singletons. The data are from a study of memory CD4+ T cells and cytomegalovirus serostatus. Study information: Donors were healthy Belgian adults, 10 or so CMV seropositive and around 23 seronegative.

V was pared by 5 bases and J by 7 bases, with 5 bases of the junction left unmatched. This CDR3 has 13 amino acids. Germline V CDR1 and CDR2: SGHNT, YYREEE (reference sequence). The sort gate was single viable CD3+CD4+CD8-CD45RO+ cells for memory CD4+ T cells. Serostatus was set by detecting CMV pp150, pp28, p38, p52 IgG. Study-wide findings and caveats: The CMV-associated TCR signature appears largely within the CD4+ memory repertoire. 67 of 164 known CMV-associated TCRbeta sequences appeared in CD4+ memory.

The sample was memory CD4+ T cells from blood. The receptor was derived from an adult in good health and CMV-seropositive. V and J are TRBV5-4 and TRBJ1-5; 8 nucleotides line up with TRBD1. CDR3 sequence reads: CASSTQGVQPQHF. CDR3 coding DNA: TGTGCCAGCAGTACACAGGGGGTCCAGCCCCAGCATTTT.